The rows below give T cell receptor beta chains drawn from one sample of a study of T cell responses to AZD1222 COVID-19 vaccine. Here immunoSEQ multiplex PCR was the method, and the copy in TCRdb shows in-frame clones only, minus some. The profile shows around 150,000 clones, 88% of them singletons. Sequencing was performed on peripheral blood, taken on day 0 of AZD1222 vaccination. All receptors come from an adult in good health. Each CDR3 is given with its conserved first and last residue. The D gene is left open where the match is weak. Size values are once, few and many counts, or a class for expanded clones, and some rows have none.

clone_size,v_call,d_call,j_call,cdr3_aa,cdr3_nt
-,TRBV24-1,TRBD1,TRBJ2-7,CATSDSGQYTYEQYF,TGTGCCACCAGTGATTCGGGACAGTATACCTACGAGCAGTACTTC
-,TRBV24-1,-,TRBJ2-1,CATSDPSSSYNEQFF,TGTGCCACCAGTGATCCATCCAGCTCCTACAATGAGCAGTTCTTC
-,TRBV27,-,TRBJ2-7,CASSFRGTYEQYF,TGTGCCAGCAGTTTTCGGGGAACCTACGAGCAGTACTTC
-,TRBV9,-,TRBJ2-7,CASSALGIGYEQYF,TGTGCCAGCAGCGCCCTAGGGATTGGCTACGAGCAGTACTTC
-,TRBV7-2,-,TRBJ1-2,CASSFLTGYTF,TGTGCCAGCAGCTTCCTGACGGGCTACACCTTC
-,TRBV11-2,TRBD2,TRBJ2-3,CASSLAGGSTDTQYF,TGTGCCAGCAGCTTAGCGGGGGGGAGCACAGATACGCAGTATTTT
-,TRBV7-3,-,TRBJ1-6,CASSLGPQGAQDSPLHF,TGTGCCAGCAGTCTTGGGCCTCAGGGAGCCCAAGATTCACCCCTCCACTTT
-,TRBV5-6,TRBD1,TRBJ2-4,CASSLGGRDRENIQYF,TGTGCCAGCAGCTTGGGGGGCCGGGACAGAGAAAACATTCAGTACTTC
-,TRBV30,-,TRBJ2-1,CACPLGSYNEQFF,TGTGCCTGCCCACTAGGGTCCTACAATGAGCAGTTCTTC
-,TRBV12-3/TRBV12-4,-,TRBJ2-7,CASSLGTGYEQYF,TGTGCCAGCAGTTTAGGTACCGGCTACGAGCAGTACTTC
-,TRBV5-8,-,TRBJ1-1,CASSLPPGQNTEAFF,TGTGCCAGCAGCTTACCGCCGGGACAGAACACTGAAGCTTTCTTT
-,TRBV28,-,TRBJ1-2,CASSLFDRSYGYTF,TGTGCCAGCAGTTTATTCGACAGATCTTATGGCTACACCTTC
many,TRBV24-1,-,TRBJ1-2,CATSDLGQPFYGYTF,TGTGCCACCAGTGATTTGGGACAGCCCTTCTATGGCTACACCTTC
-,TRBV10-1,TRBD2,TRBJ2-3,CASSLTGTSFRCGTDTQYF,TGCGCCAGCAGTCTAACCGGGACTAGCTTTCGGTGTGGCACAGATACGCAGTATTTT
-,TRBV24-1,TRBD1,TRBJ1-5,CATSDRTGSGQPQHF,TGTGCCACCAGTGACCGGACAGGGTCGGGTCAGCCCCAGCATTTT
-,TRBV5-8,-,TRBJ2-5,CASSLARLSAETQYF,TGTGCCAGCAGCTTGGCCCGATTAAGTGCGGAGACCCAGTACTTC
-,TRBV19,TRBD1,TRBJ1-1,CASSFLPDRGRVGNTEAFF,TGTGCCAGTAGTTTTCTTCCGGACAGGGGGCGCGTAGGAAACACTGAAGCTTTCTTT
-,TRBV4-1,-,TRBJ2-1,CASSPNTAYNEQFF,TGCGCCAGCAGCCCCAATACAGCCTACAATGAGCAGTTCTTC
-,TRBV11-2,-,TRBJ2-2,CASSLDLQGGRPGELFF,TGTGCCAGCAGCTTAGATTTGCAGGGGGGAAGGCCCGGGGAGCTGTTTTTT
-,TRBV5-4,TRBD2,TRBJ2-4,CASSSGGRQTNIQYF,TGTGCCAGCAGCTCGGGAGGGCGGCAGACAAACATTCAGTACTTC
once,TRBV27,-,TRBJ1-6,CASSLLTGPTPLHF,TGTGCCAGCAGTTTACTTACAGGTCCAACACCCCTCCACTTT
-,TRBV6-2/TRBV6-3,TRBD2,TRBJ2-2,CASSFPSGRATTGELFF,TGTGCCAGCAGTTTCCCCAGCGGGAGGGCCACCACCGGGGAGCTGTTTTTT
-,TRBV4-2,TRBD1,TRBJ1-1,CASSQELGQGRTAFF,TGTGCCAGCAGCCAAGAGTTGGGACAGGGGCGCACAGCTTTCTTT
-,TRBV28,-,TRBJ1-2,CASSEQGYGYTF,TGTGCCAGCAGCGAACAGGGCTATGGCTACACCTTC
-,TRBV18,TRBD1,TRBJ1-1,CASSPLTGVMDTEAFF,TGTGCCAGCTCACCTTTGACAGGGGTCATGGACACTGAAGCTTTCTTT
-,TRBV19,-,TRBJ2-4,CASSIRKAGGTKNIQYF,TGTGCCAGTAGTATCAGAAAGGCAGGGGGGACCAAAAACATTCAGTACTTC
-,TRBV24-1,-,TRBJ1-2,CATSDLSSGDYGYTF,TGTGCCACCAGTGATTTATCTTCCGGGGACTATGGCTACACCTTC
-,TRBV5-6,-,TRBJ1-1,CASSRGSRNTEAFF,TGTGCCAGCAGTCGGGGGAGTCGGAACACTGAAGCTTTCTTT
-,TRBV11-3,TRBD2,TRBJ2-1,CASSLGAGGYNEQFF,TGTGCCAGCAGCTTAGGCGCGGGAGGGTACAATGAGCAGTTCTTC
-,TRBV6-6,TRBD1,TRBJ1-4,CASSDRGVANEKLFF,TGTGCCAGCAGCGACAGGGGAGTAGCTAATGAAAAACTGTTTTTT
-,TRBV5-1,-,TRBJ2-6,CASSLDPLGTGANVLTF,TGCGCCAGCAGCTTGGATCCTTTGGGGACTGGGGCCAACGTCCTGACTTTC
-,TRBV11-2,TRBD2,TRBJ2-7,CASSFGLAGSSPSYEQYF,TGTGCCAGCAGCTTTGGACTAGCGGGGTCCTCTCCCTCCTACGAGCAGTACTTC
-,TRBV28,TRBD2,TRBJ2-3,CASSLTRRLAGTTDTQYF,TGTGCCAGCAGTCTTACCCGACGGCTAGCGGGGACCACAGATACGCAGTATTTT
-,TRBV28,TRBD2,TRBJ2-2,CASQLAGGPTGELFF,TGTGCCAGTCAACTAGCGGGGGGACCCACCGGGGAGCTGTTTTTT
-,TRBV18,-,TRBJ2-5,CASSPKASRETQYF,TGTGCCAGCTCACCAAAGGCTAGCAGGGAGACCCAGTACTTC
-,TRBV3-1/TRBV3-2,-,TRBJ1-5,CASSQGGSNQPQHF,TGTGCCAGCAGCCAAGGGGGGAGCAATCAGCCCCAGCATTTT
-,TRBV9,TRBD1,TRBJ1-2,CASSVWSGQGPPNYGYTF,TGTGCCAGCAGCGTATGGTCGGGACAGGGGCCGCCTAACTATGGCTACACCTTC
-,TRBV28,-,TRBJ1-4,CASTGSNEKLFF,TGTGCCAGCACAGGTTCTAATGAAAAACTGTTTTTT
-,TRBV18,-,TRBJ1-1,CASSPSSGAEAFF,TGTGCCAGCTCACCCTCCTCCGGGGCTGAAGCTTTCTTT
few,TRBV12-3/TRBV12-4,TRBD1,TRBJ1-2,CASSRDRVGYTF,TGTGCCAGCAGCCGCGACAGGGTCGGCTACACCTTC
-,TRBV28,TRBD1,TRBJ1-1,CASSLGQGNTEAFF,TGTGCCAGCAGTTTGGGACAGGGGAACACTGAAGCTTTCTTT
-,TRBV4-1,-,TRBJ2-1,CASSQEGARGNEQFF,TGCGCCAGCAGCCAAGAAGGGGCGCGGGGCAATGAGCAGTTCTTC
-,TRBV9,TRBD1,TRBJ1-6,CASSEGPGGRVGPPLHF,TGTGCCAGCAGCGAGGGACCAGGGGGTAGGGTCGGTCCACCCCTCCACTTT